This entry lists 20 T cell receptor beta chains sequenced from one sample in a study of T-cell reconstitution after alpha-beta-depleted transplantation in children. Unique molecular identifiers were built into the TCRbeta library. TCRdb independently ran MiXCR on the PCR reads; one entry per CDR3 protein. The sample gives 240,000 or so distinct CDR3 sequences, 12% of which show up once; about 2.6% is in the top ten. This specimen was PBMCs from the stem cell graft donor, taken from the stem cell graft. The receptors come from a human donor who donated a stem cell graft to a child with acute lymphoblastic leukemia.

This clonotype was counted many times. This rearrangement joins TRBV12-3 or TRBV12-4 to TRBJ2-4, with D hard to call. CDR3 length: 12 amino acids. Deletions cut 6 bases from V and 8 bases from J, with 11 bases between. For the CDR3, the DNA is TGTGCCAGCAGCTATTACCGGGACATTCAGTACTTC. As protein: CASSYYRDIQYF.

This clonotype was seen ten or more times. CDR3 nucleotides: TGTGCCAGCAGCTTCCTTTTAGCGGGAGGCCTGAATCGGGGGTATTTT. It specifies CASSFLLAGGLNRGYF. This rearrangement joins TRBV11-2 to TRBJ2-3; TRBD2 aligns across 10 bases. The CDR3 loop spans 16 amino acids. The V gene's germline CDR1 is SGHAT and CDR2 FQNNGV. The V segment lost 3 bases and the J segment 14 bases; nucleotides outside the gene matches: 17. Using reference TRBV11-2 and TRBJ2-3 for the parts outside the CDR3, the full variable domain is EAGVAQSPRYKIIEKRQSVAFWCNPISGHATLYWYQQILGQGPKLLIQFQNNGVVDDSQLPKDRFSAERLKGVDSTLKIQPAKLEDSAVYLCASSFLLAGGLNRGYFGPGTRLTVL.

The V gene is TRBV7-9, the J gene TRBJ2-1; 7 bases are a match to TRBD2. Germline loops: CDR1 SEHNR, CDR2 FQNEAQ (reference sequence). V trimming: 5 bases; J trimming: 4 bases; junction bases outside the gene matches: 11. The CDR3 totals 16 residues. For the CDR3, the DNA is TGTGCCAGCAGCCCCCTAATAGCGGGCCAATACAATGAGCAGTTCTTC. Translating it yields CASSPLIAGQYNEQFF. The complete variable domain, with remaining parts taken from reference TRBV7-9 and TRBJ2-1, reads DTGVSQNPRHKITKRGQNVTFRCDPISEHNRLYWYRQTLGQGPEFLTYFQNEAQLEKSRLLSDRFSAERPKGSFSTLEIQRTEQGDSAMYLCASSPLIAGQYNEQFFGPGTRLTVL.

The table lists this clonotype with many counts. The CDR3 bases are TGTGCCAGCAGCCACGGGGGCACAAGCTCTGGAAACACCATATATTTT. Its translation is CASSHGGTSSGNTIYF. The chain uses TRBV3-1 and TRBJ1-3; D is possibly TRBD1 (6 bases). The germline V and J ends were trimmed by 3 bases and 0 bases, with 12 bases remaining between them. Germline CDR1 LGHDT, CDR2 YNNKEL (reference sequence). The CDR3 covers 16 residues.

Comment on this clonotype: One base away lies a much larger clone, so this may be a sequencing read error. V gene TRBV7-9 combines with J gene TRBJ2-7; 10 bases are a match to TRBD1. The CDR3 consists of 16 residues. The germline V gene has CDR1 SEHNR and CDR2 FQNEAQ (reference sequence). CDR3 residues: CASSLALTGGLVEKYF. CDR3 in DNA: TGTGCCAGCAGCTTAGCGCTGACAGGGGGCTTGGTCGAGAAGTACTTC. Full variable domain (missing parts from reference TRBV7-9 and TRBJ2-7): DTGVSQNPRHKITKRGQNVTFRCDPISEHNRLYWYRQTLGQGPEFLTYFQNEAQLEKSRLLSDRFSAERPKGSFSTLEIQRTEQGDSAMYLCASSLALTGGLVEKYFGPGTRLTVT.

This clonotype appeared many times. The CDR3 loop reads CSASDIGTDTQYF. CDR3 DNA: TGCAGTGCTAGTGATATAGGGACAGATACGCAGTATTTT. The chain carries TRBV20-1 and TRBJ2-3; no clear D gene. V lost 3 bases, J lost 3 bases, and 10 bases lay in between. The CDR3 runs to 13 residues. Germline lookup yields CDR1 DFQATT and CDR2 SNEGSKA (reference sequence).

The J gene is TRBJ1-1, the V gene TRBV4-3, with D tentatively TRBD1 (5 bases). The germline V gene encodes CDR1 LGHNA and CDR2 YSLEER. Trimming removed 2 bases from V and 3 bases from J, with 13 bases in between. The length of the CDR3 is 15 residues. The CDR3 protein is CASSQSSRDYTEAFF. CDR3 sequence (DNA): TGCGCCAGCAGCCAATCGTCCAGGGACTACACTGAAGCTTTCTTT.

This clonotype appeared many times. The rearrangement uses TRBV7-8 and TRBJ2-3; 7 bases are a match to TRBD1. CDR3 length equals 16 residues. Germline CDR1 SGHVS, CDR2 FQNEAQ. Germline trimming cut 2 bases from V and 0 bases from J; bases unmatched to any gene: 5. DNA for the CDR3: TGTGCCAGCAGCTTAAGGGACAGACATAGCACAGATACGCAGTATTTT. Its translation: CASSLRDRHSTDTQYF.

In this sample, this clonotype turned up many times. The rearrangement joins TRBV28 to TRBJ2-7, with 9 bases that match TRBD1. The CDR3 has 14 residues. V shed 4 bases, J shed 7 bases, and the junction held 8 bases outside the gene matches. Germline V CDR1 and CDR2: MDHEN, SYDVKM. DNA of the CDR3: TGTGCCAGCAGTTCCCGGACAGGGGCGGGTGAGCAGTACTTC. Its protein is CASSSRTGAGEQYF. Supplemented by reference TRBV28 and TRBJ2-7, the full variable domain reads DVKVTQSSRYLVKRTGEKVFLECVQDMDHENMFWYRQDPGLGLRLIYFSYDVKMKEKGDIPEGYSVSREKKERFSLILESASTNQTSMYLCASSSRTGAGEQYFGPGTRLTVT.

In its sample, this clonotype was seen many times. This rearrangement joins TRBV27 to TRBJ2-2; D not certain. The V end was cut by 2 bases, the J end by 6 bases, with 10 bases between. Germline V gene data show CDR1 as MNHEY and CDR2 as SMNVEV (reference sequence). The CDR3 totals 14 residues. CDR3 sequence (DNA): TGTGCCAGCAGTTTAGTGGCAAGGGCCGGGGAGCTGTTTTTT. Protein: CASSLVARAGELFF.

This clonotype was observed many times. This chain links TRBV10-3 with TRBJ1-4, with D uncertain. The CDR3 is 15 amino acids. Deletions cut 0 bases from V and 0 bases from J, with 5 bases between. Looked up from germline, CDR1 is ENHRY and CDR2 is SYGVKD. CDR3 coding DNA: TGTGCCATCAGTGAGTCCACAGCAACTAATGAAAAACTGTTTTTT. It yields the protein CAISESTATNEKLFF.

This clonotype was seen repeatedly, ten times or more. The chain couples TRBV14 to TRBJ2-1, with 7 bases identical to TRBD1. Looked up from germline, CDR1 is SGHDN and CDR2 is FVKESK. The CDR3 spans 14 residues. Germline trimming cut 1 base from V and 5 bases from J; bases unmatched to any gene: 2. The CDR3 region is CASSQVTGDNEQFF. The CDR3 nucleotides are TGTGCCAGCAGCCAAGTTACAGGGGACAATGAGCAGTTCTTC.

The sample holds one count of this clonotype. A clone one base away is much larger, so this may be a read error. The gene calls are TRBV20-1 and TRBJ2-7, with 10 bases matching TRBD2. Germline V lookup: CDR1 DFQATT, CDR2 SNEGSKA (reference sequence). The CDR3 is 13 amino acids. The trim removed 3 bases at V and 7 bases at J, leaving 6 bases unmatched. CDR3 coding DNA: TGCAGTGCTAGGAAAAGCGGGGGGGTTGAGCAGTACTTC. This codes for CSARKSGGVEQYF.

In its sample, this clonotype was seen many times. The rearrangement links TRBV6-5 to TRBJ2-2; D possibly corresponds to TRBD1 (5 bases). Germline loops: CDR1 MNHEY, CDR2 SVGAGI. The CDR3 has 15 residues. V gave up 8 bases and J gave up 7 bases, with 20 bases separating them. CDR3 DNA sequence: TGTGCCAGCCTCACTATTCAGGGAAAAGGCGGGGAGCTGTTTTTT. This gives the protein CASLTIQGKGGELFF.

This clonotype was picked up many times. The chain links TRBV7-9 to TRBJ2-3; no clear D. With 6 bases removed from V and 1 base from J, the gap between germline ends came to 14 bases. CDR1 and CDR2 (germline): SEHNR, FQNEAQ (reference sequence). The CDR3 totals 15 residues. CDR3 in DNA: TGTGCCAGCAGTAGTCTCGAACTCCGCACAGATACGCAGTATTTT. Residues: CASSSLELRTDTQYF.

This clonotype occurred a few times. V usage is TRBV20-1 and J usage is TRBJ2-3, with D maybe TRBD2 (5 bases). CDR3 length: 15 residues. V lost 4 bases to trimming and J lost 5 bases, with 19 bases between them. Germline V gives CDR1 DFQATT, CDR2 SNEGSKA (reference sequence). CDR3 sequence: CSANRPPFEGDTQYF. For the CDR3, the DNA is TGCAGTGCTAATAGACCCCCATTCGAGGGAGATACGCAGTATTTT.

This clonotype occurred many times. The V call is TRBV6-4, the J call TRBJ2-2, with 13 nucleotides matching TRBD2. The CDR3 sequence is 20 residues long. CDR1 and CDR2 (germline): MRHNA, SNTAGT. J gave up 0 bases and V 6 bases, and 13 bases lay outside the gene matches. DNA of the CDR3: TGTGCCAGCAGCCAGGGACTAGCGGGAATGCGTTTCGCGAACACCGGGGAGCTGTTTTTT. Translating gives CASSQGLAGMRFANTGELFF.

This clonotype was detected ten times or more. The rearrangement links TRBV7-2 to TRBJ2-7, with 10 bases lining up with TRBD1. CDR1 and CDR2 (germline): SGHTA, FQGNSA. The CDR3 loop spans 16 amino acids. The junction had 9 bases not matched to a gene; V was cut back by 5 bases and J by 2 bases. CDR3 in amino acids: CASSRPGQGTTYEQYF. The CDR3 coding sequence is TGTGCCAGCAGCCGCCCGGGACAGGGGACAACCTACGAGCAGTACTTC.

The chain joins TRBV5-1 to TRBJ1-1; 7 bases are a match to TRBD1. V was pared by 5 bases and J by 1 base, with 23 bases of the junction left unmatched. The germline CDR1 and CDR2 sequences are SGHRS and YFSETQ. CDR3 size: 20 residues. The CDR3 nucleotides read TGCGCCAGCAGTTCTGAACCACCGGGACAGAGATTATCGGGGAACACTGAAGCTTTCTTT. This gives the protein CASSSEPPGQRLSGNTEAFF.

This clonotype was seen many times. This chain uses TRBV10-3 with TRBJ2-1; 10 bases are shared with TRBD2. The length of the CDR3 is 18 residues. Per the germline V gene, CDR1 is ENHRY and CDR2 is SYGVKD. Trimming at V came to 10 bases and at J to 0 bases, leaving 15 bases not matched to a gene. CDR3 nucleotides: TGTGCCACCGAGGGGTCTACTAGCGGGAACACCTCCTACAATGAGCAGTTCTTC. Encoded protein: CATEGSTSGNTSYNEQFF.